These 7 T cell receptor beta chains were all obtained from the same sample, sequenced in a study of blood T cell repertoires in COVID-19. This table comes from immunoSEQ multiplex PCR, and its TCRdb copy is limited to in-frame clones, with some not included. The repertoire holds 240,000 or so clones, with more than 75% as singletons. The specimen sequenced was peripheral blood. The receptors originated from a woman between 40 and 50 years old who had recovered from COVID-19.

V and J are TRBV11-3 and TRBJ2-2, with 8 bases that match TRBD1. The CDR3 length is 14 residues. CDR1 and CDR2 (germline): SGHNT, YENEEA. V trimming: 5 bases; J trimming: 7 bases; junction bases outside the gene matches: 6. The CDR3 loop reads CASSRTGTGGELFF. The DNA of the CDR3 is TGTGCCAGCAGCCGGACAGGGACGGGCGGGGAGCTGTTTTTT.

This rearrangement joins TRBV19 to TRBJ2-3; 7 bases match TRBD2. Germline loops: CDR1 LNHDA, CDR2 SQIVND (reference sequence). The CDR3 extends over 13 amino acids. The V and J ends lost 5 bases and 8 bases, in that order; junction bases with no gene match: 7. The DNA of the CDR3 is TGTGCCAGTAGTGGGTCGGGAGGCGTTACGCAGTATTTT. Amino acid sequence: CASSGSGGVTQYF.

The V and J genes are TRBV2 and TRBJ2-7; 7 bases are shared with TRBD1. The germline V gene has CDR1 SNHLY and CDR2 FYNNEI. The CDR3 runs to 16 residues. J was trimmed by 6 bases and V by 6 bases; bases with no gene match: 17. CDR3 DNA sequence: TGTGCCAGCAGGGCGCCACGACAGGGCAGTCTCGTCGAGCAGTACTTC. Translated: CASRAPRQGSLVEQYF.

This clone was detected only a few times. The rearrangement links TRBV19 to TRBJ1-2; perhaps TRBD1 as D (6 bases). The V end was cut by 9 bases, the J end by 3 bases, with 20 bases between. The length of the CDR3 is 15 residues. The germline CDR1 and CDR2 sequences are LNHDA and SQIVND (reference sequence). The CDR3, as DNA: TGTGCCAGCCAAGTTGGGGGGGCGGGAGACTATGGCTACACCTTC. Translation: CASQVGGAGDYGYTF.

The genes are TRBV6-2 or TRBV6-3 and TRBJ2-1; no clear D. The CDR3 totals 15 residues. Deletions cut 2 bases from V and 4 bases from J, with 12 bases between. Per the germline V gene, CDR1 is MNHEY and CDR2 is SVGEGT. The CDR3 nucleotides are TGTGCCAGCAGTTACGGCCGGGTGGCGTACAATGAGCAGTTCTTC. Protein: CASSYGRVAYNEQFF.

The rearrangement links TRBV3-1 (or the pseudogene TRBV3-2) to TRBJ1-1; D may be TRBD1 (5 bases). Per germline, CDR1 LGHDT and CDR2 YNNKEL (reference sequence). This CDR3 has 14 amino acids. The V end was cut by 2 bases, the J end by 8 bases, with 15 bases between. The CDR3 coding sequence is TGTGCCAGCAGCCAAACGACAGTTCGGGTGGAAGCTTTCTTT. Its translation: CASSQTTVRVEAFF.

The rearrangement uses TRBV4-3 and TRBJ2-7, with D possibly TRBD2 on 5 matching bases. Per the germline V gene, CDR1 is LGHNA and CDR2 is YSLEER. This CDR3 has 15 residues. V gave up 0 bases and J gave up 2 bases, with 11 bases separating them. The CDR3 sequence: CASSQDLARPYEQYF. The DNA for the CDR3 is TGCGCCAGCAGCCAAGACCTAGCCCGACCCTACGAGCAGTACTTC.